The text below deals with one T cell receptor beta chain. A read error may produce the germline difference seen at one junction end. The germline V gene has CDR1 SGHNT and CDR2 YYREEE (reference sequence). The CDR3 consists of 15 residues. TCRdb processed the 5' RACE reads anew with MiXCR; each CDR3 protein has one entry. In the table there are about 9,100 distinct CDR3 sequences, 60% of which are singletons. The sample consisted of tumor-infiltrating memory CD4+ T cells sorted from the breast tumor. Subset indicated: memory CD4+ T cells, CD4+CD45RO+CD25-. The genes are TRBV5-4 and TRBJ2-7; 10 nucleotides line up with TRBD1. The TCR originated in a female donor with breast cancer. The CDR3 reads CASSPRQGASYGQYF. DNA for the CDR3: TGTGCCAGCAGCCCACGACAGGGGGCCTCCTACGGGCAGTACTTC.